This TCR beta chain was sequenced for a study of cytomegalovirus exposure and HLA in healthy donors. Points from the study as a whole: In vitro testing confirmed a few CMV-associated chains as specific for CMV antigens.

60 Vbeta and 13 Jbeta primers were used in PCR. The protocol was immunoSEQ multiplex PCR, while the TCRdb copy is restricted to in-frame clones and leaves out a portion. The sample lists some 93,000 clones, roughly 9.4% occurring once. This CDR3 is 14 amino acids long. The ends were cut back, 4 bases at V and 0 bases at J, with 8 bases in the middle. Germline CDR1 and CDR2: SGHDT and YYEEEE. This clone has more than one count but fewer than ten. Its antigen is currently unknown. The TCR originated in a man aged 50-59 years in good health and CMV-seropositive. The gene calls are TRBV5-6 and TRBJ1-5; TRBD1 is a possible D gene (6 bases). The sequencing input was PBMCs. CDR3 in amino acids: CASSAGASNQPQHF. The DNA for the CDR3 is TGTGCCAGCAGCGCAGGGGCTAGCAATCAGCCCCAGCATTTT.